This TCR beta chain was recovered during a study of blood T cell repertoires in COVID-19. Study information: Donors in the United States, Italy and Spain gave samples during acute or convalescent COVID-19. In each case, the material was cDNA or gDNA derived from T cells, B-cell-depleted T cells, or PBMCs.

The authors' processing: Cell counts per sample came from amplifying reference gene primers. Libraries were prepared by immunoSEQ multiplex PCR; TCRdb keeps only in-frame clonotypes and omits some of them. The DNA gave D and trimming, while V, J and clone size come from that table. The sample holds around 200,000 clones, around 83% seen once. This CDR3 is built from 18 residues. Looked up from germline, CDR1 is KGHDR and CDR2 is SFDVKD. V shed 2 bases and J shed 1 base, with 19 bases lying between them. This clonotype was sampled from a man aged 35 to 55 with active or convalescent COVID-19. This chain uses TRBV24-1 with TRBJ1-2; D gene ambiguous. Specimen: peripheral blood. This CDR3 is CATSDSGPRREGNYGYTF. CDR3 in DNA: TGTGCCACCAGTGATTCGGGCCCCCGGCGCGAGGGTAACTATGGCTACACCTTC.